This TCR beta chain was retrieved from a study of graft-versus-host responses after intestinal transplantation. General study points: Among circulating GvH clones, peak levels were associated with early post-transplant declines in HvG clones. GvH clones surfaced in recipient marrow, some emerging earlier in ileum or blood.

Germline CDR1 reads LNHNV; CDR2 reads YYDKDF (reference sequence). The V end lost 3 bases, the J end lost 7 bases, and 10 bases lay between the germline ends. The CDR3 covers 13 residues. This clone ranks as medium-sized. The target antigen is unknown. Here immunoSEQ multiplex PCR was the method, and the copy in TCRdb shows in-frame clones only, minus some. This table holds about 10,000 clones, about 80% found once. Intraepithelial and lamina propria lymphocytes were isolated from graft specimens. The sequence came from a human patient who received an intestinal transplant, so some T cells may come from the graft donor. The V call is TRBV15, the J call TRBJ2-1; D is unresolved. Sequencing used ileum tissue, obtained 23 days after intestinal transplant. In DNA, the CDR3 is TGTGCCACCAGCAGGGGTACGAGGAATGAGCAGTTCTTC. Its translation: CATSRGTRNEQFF.